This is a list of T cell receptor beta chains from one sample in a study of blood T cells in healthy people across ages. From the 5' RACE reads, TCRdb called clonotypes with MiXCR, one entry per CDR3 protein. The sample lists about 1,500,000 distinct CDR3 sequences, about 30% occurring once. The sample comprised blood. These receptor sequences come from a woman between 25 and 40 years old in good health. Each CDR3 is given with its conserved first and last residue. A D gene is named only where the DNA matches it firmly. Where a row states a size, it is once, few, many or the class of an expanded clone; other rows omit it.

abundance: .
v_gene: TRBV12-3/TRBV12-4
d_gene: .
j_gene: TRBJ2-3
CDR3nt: TGTGCCAGCAGTCCCGCCGGACACACAGATACGCAGTATTTT
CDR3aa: CASSPAGHTDTQYF

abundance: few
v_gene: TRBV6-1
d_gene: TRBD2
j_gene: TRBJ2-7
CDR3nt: TGTGCCAGCAGTTATCCTAGCGGGAGCTCCTACGAGCAGTACTTC
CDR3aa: CASSYPSGSSYEQYF

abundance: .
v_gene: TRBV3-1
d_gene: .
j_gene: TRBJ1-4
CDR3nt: TGTGCCAGCAGCCTTGAGGGGACAACTGAAAAACTGTTTTTT
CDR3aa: CASSLEGTTEKLFF

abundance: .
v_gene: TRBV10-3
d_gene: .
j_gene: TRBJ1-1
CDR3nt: TGTGCCATCATGGGGACGGGGAACACTGAAGCTTTCTTT
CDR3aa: CAIMGTGNTEAFF

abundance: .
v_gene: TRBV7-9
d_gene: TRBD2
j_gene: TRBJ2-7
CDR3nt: TGTGCCAGCAGCTTATACCAGCGGGAGTCCCCCTACGAGCAGTACTTC
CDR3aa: CASSLYQRESPYEQYF

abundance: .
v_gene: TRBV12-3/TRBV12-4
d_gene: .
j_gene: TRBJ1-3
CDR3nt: TGTGCCAGCAGCTCGGGAGGGGCAGGTTTCTCTGGAAACACCATATATTTT
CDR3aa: CASSSGGAGFSGNTIYF

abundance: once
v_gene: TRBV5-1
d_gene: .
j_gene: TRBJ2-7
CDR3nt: TGCGCCAGCGCCGAAACCGGTTACTACGAGCAGTACTTC
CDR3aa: CASAETGYYEQYF

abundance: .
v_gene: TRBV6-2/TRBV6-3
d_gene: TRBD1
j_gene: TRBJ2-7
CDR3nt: TGTGCCAGCAGCCGACCGACCGGGACAGGACCCTACGAGCAGTACTTC
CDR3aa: CASSRPTGTGPYEQYF

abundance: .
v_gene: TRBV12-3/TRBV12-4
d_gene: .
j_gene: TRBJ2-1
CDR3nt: TGTGCCAGCAATGACGGTGGGTTGTACAATGAGCAGTTCTTC
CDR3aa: CASNDGGLYNEQFF

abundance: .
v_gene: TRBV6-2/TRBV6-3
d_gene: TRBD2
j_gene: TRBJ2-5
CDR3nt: TGTGCCAGCAGTTATTCGGGACTAGGCTCTAGAGAGACCCAGTACTTC
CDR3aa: CASSYSGLGSRETQYF

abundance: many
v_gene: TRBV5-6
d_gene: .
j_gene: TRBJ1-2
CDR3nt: TGTGCCAGCAGCTTGAGGGGGGCGAATGGCTACACCTTC
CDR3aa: CASSLRGANGYTF

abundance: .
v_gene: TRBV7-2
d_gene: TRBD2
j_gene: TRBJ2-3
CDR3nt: TGTGCCAGCAGCCCAGGGACTAGCGGGTGGAGGACGCAGTATTTT
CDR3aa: CASSPGTSGWRTQYF

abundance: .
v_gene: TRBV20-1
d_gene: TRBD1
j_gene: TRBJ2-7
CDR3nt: TGCAGTGCTAGAGATATGAGGGACAGGTTTGGGGGCTTGAGGGAGCAGTACTTC
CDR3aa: CSARDMRDRFGGLREQYF

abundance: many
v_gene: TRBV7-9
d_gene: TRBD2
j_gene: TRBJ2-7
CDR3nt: TGTGCCAGCAGCTCCGTCCTAGCGGGAGTTTACGAGCAGTACTTC
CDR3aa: CASSSVLAGVYEQYF

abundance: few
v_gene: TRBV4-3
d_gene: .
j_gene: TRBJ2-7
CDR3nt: TGCGCCAGCAGAGCGGGTATCGCCTACGAGCAGTACTTC
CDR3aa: CASRAGIAYEQYF

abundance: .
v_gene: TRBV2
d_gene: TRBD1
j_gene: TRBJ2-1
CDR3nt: TGTGCCAGCATGGTTAGGGACAGAAAGAACAATGAGCAGTTCTTC
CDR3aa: CASMVRDRKNNEQFF

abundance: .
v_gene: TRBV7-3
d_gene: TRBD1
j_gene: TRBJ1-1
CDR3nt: TGTGCCAGCAGCCCTGGGGCAGGGGGTCGAGCTTTCTTT
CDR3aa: CASSPGAGGRAFF

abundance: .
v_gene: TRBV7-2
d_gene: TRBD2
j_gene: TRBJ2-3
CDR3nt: TGTGCCAGCAGCTCCTCTAGCGGGGGGGTCGTTAGCACAGATACGCAGTATTTT
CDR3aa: CASSSSSGGVVSTDTQYF

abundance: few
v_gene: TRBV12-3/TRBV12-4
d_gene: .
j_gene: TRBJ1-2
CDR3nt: TGTGCCAGCAGTAAACAGGGTTTTCATGGCTACACCTTC
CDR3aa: CASSKQGFHGYTF

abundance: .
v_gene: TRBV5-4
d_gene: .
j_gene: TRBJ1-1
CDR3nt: TGTGCCAGCAGCTTCCAAGGGGGGTCTGAAACTGAAGCTTTCTTT
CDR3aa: CASSFQGGSETEAFF

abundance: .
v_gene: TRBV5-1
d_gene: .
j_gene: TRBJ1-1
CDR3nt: TGCGCCAGCAGCTACACGGGGGCTTTTGGGAACACTGAAGCTTTCTTT
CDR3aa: CASSYTGAFGNTEAFF

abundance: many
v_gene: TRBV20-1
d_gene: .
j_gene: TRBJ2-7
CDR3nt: TGCAGTGCTAAGGGACTCTACGAGCAGTACTTC
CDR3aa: CSAKGLYEQYF

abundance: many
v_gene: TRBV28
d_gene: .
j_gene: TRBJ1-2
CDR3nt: TGTGCCAGCAGTAGACCGGGGGGTGGTACCTATGGCTACACCTTC
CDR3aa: CASSRPGGGTYGYTF

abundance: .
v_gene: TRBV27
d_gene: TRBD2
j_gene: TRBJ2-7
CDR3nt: TGTGCCAGCACCAGGACTAGCGGGAACTACGAGCAGTACTTC
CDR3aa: CASTRTSGNYEQYF

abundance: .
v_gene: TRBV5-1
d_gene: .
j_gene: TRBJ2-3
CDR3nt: TGCGCCAGCAGCTTGGAGGTAGTCATAGATACGCAGTATTTT
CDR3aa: CASSLEVVIDTQYF

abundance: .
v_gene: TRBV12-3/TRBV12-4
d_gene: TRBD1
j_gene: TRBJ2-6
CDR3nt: TGTGCCAGCAGTTTTGGGACAGGGACTGGGGCCAACGTCCTGACTTTC
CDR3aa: CASSFGTGTGANVLTF

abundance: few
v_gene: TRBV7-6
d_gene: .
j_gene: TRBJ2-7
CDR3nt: TGTGCCAACAGTCGAGGTGAAGGTTCGAGCCCCTACGAGCAGTACTTC
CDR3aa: CANSRGEGSSPYEQYF

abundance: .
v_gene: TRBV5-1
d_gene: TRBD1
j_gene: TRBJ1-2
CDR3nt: TGCGCCAGCTTGGGATGGGACAGTCTATATGGCTACACCTTC
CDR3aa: CASLGWDSLYGYTF

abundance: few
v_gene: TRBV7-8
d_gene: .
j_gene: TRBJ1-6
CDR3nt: TGTGCCAGCAGCTTAGTGGCAGGGGTAAATTCACCCCTCCACTTT
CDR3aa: CASSLVAGVNSPLHF

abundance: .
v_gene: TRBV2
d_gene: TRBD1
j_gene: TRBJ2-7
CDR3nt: TGTGCCAGCAGGGTCCTGGCCAGAGGGGGCAAGTCCTACGAGCAGTACTTC
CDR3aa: CASRVLARGGKSYEQYF

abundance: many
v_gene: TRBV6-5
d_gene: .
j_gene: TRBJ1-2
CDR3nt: TGTGCCAGCAGTTACGAGCCTAACTATGGCTACACCTTC
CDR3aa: CASSYEPNYGYTF

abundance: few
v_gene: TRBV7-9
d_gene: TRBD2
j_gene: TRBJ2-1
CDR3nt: TGTGCCAGCAGCTTAGCGCTCGGGGGGGTCGATGAGCAGTTCTTC
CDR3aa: CASSLALGGVDEQFF